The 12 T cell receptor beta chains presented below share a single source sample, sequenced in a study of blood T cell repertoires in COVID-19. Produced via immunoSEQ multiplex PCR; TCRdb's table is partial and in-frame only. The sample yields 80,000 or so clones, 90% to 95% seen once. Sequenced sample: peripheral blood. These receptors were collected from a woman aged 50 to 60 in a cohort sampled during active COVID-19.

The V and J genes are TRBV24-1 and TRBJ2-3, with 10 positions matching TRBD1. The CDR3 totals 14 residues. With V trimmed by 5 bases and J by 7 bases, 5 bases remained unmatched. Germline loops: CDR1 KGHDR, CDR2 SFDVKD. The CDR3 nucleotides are TGTGCCACCAGTGCGGGACAGGGGTCGAATACGCAGTATTTT. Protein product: CATSAGQGSNTQYF.

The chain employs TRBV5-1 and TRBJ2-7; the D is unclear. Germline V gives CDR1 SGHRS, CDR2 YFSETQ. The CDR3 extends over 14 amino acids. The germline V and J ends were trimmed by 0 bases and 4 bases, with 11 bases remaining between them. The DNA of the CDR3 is TGCGCCAGCAGCTTGGACACGGGTCAATACGAGCAGTACTTC. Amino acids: CASSLDTGQYEQYF.

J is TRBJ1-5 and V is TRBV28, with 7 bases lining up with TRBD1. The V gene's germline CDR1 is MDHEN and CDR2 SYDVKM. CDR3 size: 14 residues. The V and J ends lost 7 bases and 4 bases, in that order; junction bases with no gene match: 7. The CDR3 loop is CASTPGGVNQPQHF. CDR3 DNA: TGTGCCAGCACCCCAGGGGGTGTGAATCAGCCCCAGCATTTT.

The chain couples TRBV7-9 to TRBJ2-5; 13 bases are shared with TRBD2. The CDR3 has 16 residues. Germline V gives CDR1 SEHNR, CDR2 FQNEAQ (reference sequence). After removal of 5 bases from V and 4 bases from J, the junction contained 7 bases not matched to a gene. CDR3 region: CASSAPGLAGVETQYF. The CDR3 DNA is TGTGCCAGCAGCGCCCCTGGACTAGCGGGAGTAGAGACCCAGTACTTC. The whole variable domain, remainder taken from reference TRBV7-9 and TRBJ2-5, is DTGVSQNPRHKITKRGQNVTFRCDPISEHNRLYWYRQTLGQGPEFLTYFQNEAQLEKSRLLSDRFSAERPKGSFSTLEIQRTEQGDSAMYLCASSAPGLAGVETQYFGPGTRLLVL.

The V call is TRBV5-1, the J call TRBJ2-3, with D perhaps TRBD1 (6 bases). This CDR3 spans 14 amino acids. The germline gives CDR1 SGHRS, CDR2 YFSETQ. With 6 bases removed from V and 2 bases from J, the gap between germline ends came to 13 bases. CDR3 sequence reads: CASNQDRHTDTQYF. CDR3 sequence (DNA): TGCGCCAGCAACCAGGACAGACACACAGATACGCAGTATTTT. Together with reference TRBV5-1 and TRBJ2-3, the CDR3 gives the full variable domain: KAGVTQTPRYLIKTRGQQVTLSCSPISGHRSVSWYQQTPGQGLQFLFEYFSETQRNKGNFPGRFSGRQFSNSRSEMNVSTLELGDSALYLCASNQDRHTDTQYFGPGTRLTVL.

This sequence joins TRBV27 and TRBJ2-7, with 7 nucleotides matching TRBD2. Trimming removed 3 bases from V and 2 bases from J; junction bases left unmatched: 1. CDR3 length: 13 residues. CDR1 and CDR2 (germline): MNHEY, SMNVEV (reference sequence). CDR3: CASSFGLAYEQYF. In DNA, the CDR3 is TGTGCCAGCAGTTTTGGACTAGCCTACGAGCAGTACTTC.

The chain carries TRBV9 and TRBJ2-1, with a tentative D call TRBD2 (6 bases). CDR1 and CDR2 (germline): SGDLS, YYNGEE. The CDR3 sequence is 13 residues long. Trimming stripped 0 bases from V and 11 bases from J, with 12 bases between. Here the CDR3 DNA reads TGTGCCAGCAGCGTAGGCGGGAAGGATAAGCAGTTCTTC. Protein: CASSVGGKDKQFF.

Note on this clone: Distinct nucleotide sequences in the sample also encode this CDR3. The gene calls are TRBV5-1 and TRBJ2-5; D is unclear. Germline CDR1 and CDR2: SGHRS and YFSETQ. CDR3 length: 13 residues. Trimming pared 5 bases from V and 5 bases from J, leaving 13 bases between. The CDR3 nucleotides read TGCGCCAGCAGTTTCTCGTCGAGGGAGACCCAGTACTTC. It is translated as CASSFSSRETQYF.

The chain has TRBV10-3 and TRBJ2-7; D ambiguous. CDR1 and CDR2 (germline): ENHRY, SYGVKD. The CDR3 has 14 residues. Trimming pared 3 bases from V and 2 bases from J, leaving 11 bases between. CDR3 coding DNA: TGTGCCATCAGTGATGTCAGGCTCGCCTACGAGCAGTACTTC. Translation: CAISDVRLAYEQYF.

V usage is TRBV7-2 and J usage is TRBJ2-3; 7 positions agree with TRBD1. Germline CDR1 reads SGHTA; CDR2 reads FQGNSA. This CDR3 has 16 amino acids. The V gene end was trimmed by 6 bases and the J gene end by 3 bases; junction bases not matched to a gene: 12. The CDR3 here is CASRKDRSPTTDTQYF. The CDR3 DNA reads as TGTGCCAGCAGGAAGGACAGGAGCCCCACTACAGATACGCAGTATTTT. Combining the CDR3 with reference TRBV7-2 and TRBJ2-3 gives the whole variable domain GAGVSQSPSNKVTEKGKDVELRCDPISGHTALYWYRQSLGQGLEFLIYFQGNSAPDKSGLPSDRFSAERTGGSVSTLTIQRTQQEDSAVYLCASRKDRSPTTDTQYFGPGTRLTVL.

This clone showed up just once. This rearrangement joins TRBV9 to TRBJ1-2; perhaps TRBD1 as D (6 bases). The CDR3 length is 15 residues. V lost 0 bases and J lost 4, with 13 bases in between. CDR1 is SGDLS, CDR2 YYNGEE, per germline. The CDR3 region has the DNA TGTGCCAGCAGCGTAGTAGTAGGGGGTGGCTATGGCTACACCTTC. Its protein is CASSVVVGGGYGYTF.

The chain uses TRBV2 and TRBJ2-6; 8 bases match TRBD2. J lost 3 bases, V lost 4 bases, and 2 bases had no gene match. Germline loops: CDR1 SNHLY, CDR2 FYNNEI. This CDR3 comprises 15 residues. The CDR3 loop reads CASSGSGGGANVLTF. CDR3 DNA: TGTGCCAGCAGTGGCAGCGGGGGTGGGGCCAACGTCCTGACTTTC.